This T cell receptor beta chain was obtained from a study of Ad26.COV2.S vaccination and SARS-CoV-2 variants. Study-wide context: Intramuscular Ad26.COV2.S at 5x10^10 or 1x10^11 viral particles.

Study findings and constraints: Vaccine recipients posted higher spike-specific TCR breadth than their placebo counterparts.

Treatment in this sample: 15 to 20 received Ad26.COV2.S at low or high dose, single or two shots; roughly five received placebo; per-sample allocation not given. Sampling took place 63 days after the first vaccine or placebo injection. The data were produced by immunoSEQ multiplex PCR, yet TCRdb's version contains in-frame clones alone and is incomplete. The data contain hundreds of thousands of clones, 87% of them singletons. Per the germline V gene, CDR1 is MNHEY and CDR2 is SVGAGI. Trimming stripped 7 bases from V and 3 bases from J, with 16 bases between. This CDR3 is 15 amino acids long. In regard to this clone: Its antigen remains unknown.

The sample consisted of peripheral blood, taken in a trial of Ad26.COV2.S vaccine versus placebo. This chain uses TRBV6-5 with TRBJ2-1; D is uncertain. The sequence derives from a person between 18 and 60 years old who received the Ad26.COV2.S COVID-19 vaccine or a placebo. In DNA, the CDR3 is TGTGCCAGCACGAAACAGACACCTAGCTACAATGAGCAGTTCTTC. Protein: CASTKQTPSYNEQFF.